Detailed here is one TCR beta chain. This sample is part of a study of T cell responses to AZD1222 COVID-19 vaccine. Method: immunoSEQ multiplex PCR; TCRdb's copy keeps in-frame clones and lacks some. The sample yields 200,000 or so clones, 85% to 95% seen once. The CDR3 has 17 amino acids. Germline V CDR1 and CDR2: MNHNS, SASEGT. V trimming: 3 bases; J trimming: 3 bases; junction bases outside the gene matches: 13. This rearrangement joins TRBV6-1 to TRBJ1-2; 7 bases are a match to TRBD1. Sequencing used peripheral blood, obtained 28 days after the second AZD1222 dose. The source is an adult who received the AZD1222 COVID-19 vaccine. The CDR3 reads CASSDPGQAVNDYGYTF. The CDR3 coding sequence is TGTGCCAGCAGTGATCCCGGACAGGCGGTAAACGACTATGGCTACACCTTC.